One and the same sample provided the 13 T cell receptor beta chains below, sequenced in a study of blood T cell repertoires in COVID-19. Repertoires were generated with immunoSEQ multiplex PCR, while TCRdb's copy carries only in-frame clones and drops some. Among fewer than 250,000 clones listed, around nine tenths were seen once. Sequencing was performed on peripheral blood. Receptors originate from a woman aged 55-69 years who had recovered from COVID-19.

The CDR3 DNA is TGTGCCAGCAGCTTAGCGTCAGGCGCTGGAAACACCATATATTTT. It codes for CASSLASGAGNTIYF. This rearrangement joins TRBV7-2 to TRBJ1-3; D gene uncertain. The V end was cut by 0 bases, the J end by 2 bases, with 8 bases between. Germline loops: CDR1 SGHTA, CDR2 FQGNSA. This CDR3 has 15 amino acids.

The CDR3 is CATRDTSTDTQYF. Here the CDR3 DNA reads TGTGCCACTCGGGACACTAGCACAGATACGCAGTATTTT. The rearrangement links TRBV24-1 to TRBJ2-3; TRBD1 is a possible D gene (6 bases). From germline, CDR1 is KGHDR and CDR2 SFDVKD. The V and J ends lost 10 bases and 0 bases respectively, with 10 bases between them. The CDR3 loop spans 13 amino acids.

This sequence joins TRBV10-3 and TRBJ2-4; 8 bases are a match to TRBD1. V lost 6 bases, J lost 5 bases, and 6 bases stayed unmatched. The CDR3 covers 14 residues. From germline, CDR1 is ENHRY and CDR2 SYGVKD. For the CDR3, the DNA is TGTGCCATCAGCGATGGGACAGGCCAAAACATTCAGTACTTC. As protein: CAISDGTGQNIQYF.

The J gene is TRBJ2-2, the V gene TRBV5-1; 8 nucleotides align to TRBD1. CDR3 length: 16 residues. CDR1 SGHRS and CDR2 YFSETQ come from the germline V gene. Germline trimming cut 2 bases from V and 6 bases from J; bases unmatched to any gene: 9. In DNA form, the CDR3 reads TGCGCCAGCAGCTTCAGACAGGGGTCGGGGGCCGGGGAGCTGTTTTTT. Its protein product is CASSFRQGSGAGELFF.

The gene calls are TRBV7-9 and TRBJ1-1; no definite D call. From germline, CDR1 is SEHNR and CDR2 FQNEAQ (reference sequence). V lost 5 bases to trimming and J lost 3 bases, with 13 bases between them. The CDR3 consists of 14 residues. CDR3: CASSPQRRDTEAFF. The CDR3 DNA is TGTGCCAGCAGCCCTCAGAGGAGGGACACTGAAGCTTTCTTT.

The chain uses TRBV10-3 and TRBJ2-5, with 11 bases aligning to TRBD2. CDR1 ENHRY and CDR2 SYGVKD come from the germline V gene. J lost 1 base, V lost 4 bases, and 8 bases had no gene match. This CDR3 has 17 amino acids. The CDR3 DNA is TGTGCCATCAGTGGCCCCCTAGCGGGGGGACTCCAAGAGACCCAGTACTTC. This sequence encodes CAISGPLAGGLQETQYF.

V and J are TRBV18 and TRBJ2-7, with D possibly being TRBD2 (5 bases). The germline gives CDR1 KGHSH, CDR2 LQKENI. The CDR3 runs 14 residues. Trimming took 1 base from V and 1 from J, leaving 8 bases between them. This CDR3 is CASSPLEGSYEQYF. In nucleotides, the CDR3 is TGTGCCAGCTCACCACTAGAGGGATCCTACGAGCAGTACTTC.

The rearrangement uses TRBV7-8 and TRBJ1-5; D call uncertain. The CDR3 is 13 residues long. CDR1 and CDR2 (germline): SGHVS, FQNEAQ. The V end lost 3 bases, the J end lost 11 bases, and 14 bases lay between the germline ends. In DNA form, the CDR3 reads TGTGCCAGCAGCTTGGGCAAGGTGACCACCCAGCATTTT. Its protein product is CASSLGKVTTQHF.

The chain is built from TRBV18 and TRBJ1-1, with 11 nucleotides matching TRBD1. CDR3 size: 16 residues. The V gene's germline CDR1 is KGHSH and CDR2 LQKENI. V lost 5 bases to trimming and J lost 3 bases; unmatched junction nucleotides: 8. CDR3: CASSGQGAGGDTEAFF. The CDR3 nucleotides are TGTGCCAGCTCAGGACAGGGGGCCGGCGGGGACACTGAAGCTTTCTTT.

The chain carries TRBV10-3 and TRBJ2-7, with 7 bases that match TRBD1. The CDR3 sequence is 20 residues long. The germline V gene has CDR1 ENHRY and CDR2 SYGVKD. V was pared by 6 bases and J by 3 bases, with 26 bases of the junction left unmatched. The CDR3 coding sequence is TGTGCCATCAGGGCCCGCGAAACACAGGGGTTCGGTCGAGGACACTACGAGCAGTACTTC. This encodes CAIRARETQGFGRGHYEQYF.

The genes are TRBV24-1 and TRBJ1-1; 7 bases are a match to TRBD1. This CDR3 comprises 15 residues. J was trimmed by 1 base and V by 4 bases; bases with no gene match: 5. The V gene's germline CDR1 is KGHDR and CDR2 SFDVKD. The CDR3 DNA reads as TGTGCCACCAGTGACCCCGGGACAGCGAACACTGAAGCTTTCTTT. Translating gives CATSDPGTANTEAFF.

The gene calls are TRBV28 and TRBJ2-7; 8 nucleotides agree with TRBD1. Unmatched junction bases numbered 8, after V lost 4 bases and J lost 3 bases. This CDR3 region has 15 residues. The germline CDR1 and CDR2 sequences are MDHEN and SYDVKM. CDR3: CASSSLTGASYEQYF. CDR3 coding DNA: TGTGCCAGCAGTTCCCTGACAGGGGCTAGCTACGAGCAGTACTTC.

This clone was counted between two and nine times. This chain joins TRBV10-3 and TRBJ1-2; D may be TRBD1 (5 bases). The CDR3 totals 13 residues. The germline V gene has CDR1 ENHRY and CDR2 SYGVKD. Trimming took off 8 bases at V and 0 bases at J, with 10 bases between the two ends. The CDR3 spells CAIAQEPNYGYTF. The CDR3 nucleotides read TGTGCCATCGCACAGGAGCCTAACTATGGCTACACCTTC.